This T cell receptor (beta chain) is drawn from a study of T cell changes during pregnancy in multiple sclerosis. The germline V and J ends were trimmed by 0 bases and 3 bases, with 11 bases remaining between them. The germline gives CDR1 SGDLS, CDR2 YYNGEE. The CDR3 runs 15 residues. Sequencing used immunoSEQ multiplex PCR; TCRdb keeps in-frame clones, though not all of them. The sample lists some 100,000 clones; 90% to 95% were seen once. The sequence was obtained from a female donor with multiple sclerosis, enrolled in a pregnancy study. This sample comprised peripheral blood, obtained before pregnancy. The chain is built from TRBV9 and TRBJ2-3, with D tentatively TRBD2 (5 bases). CDR3 bases: TGTGCCAGCAGCGTAGGGAGTTGGGAGACAGATACGCAGTATTTT. Amino acids: CASSVGSWETDTQYF.